This entry features one T cell receptor beta chain sequence. These data are taken from a study of blood T cell repertoires in COVID-19. Overall study: The United States, Italy and Spain were the sources of the acute and convalescent COVID-19 samples. Sources were T cells, B-cell-depleted T cells, or PBMCs; the material itself was cDNA or gDNA.

Libraries were prepared by immunoSEQ multiplex PCR; TCRdb keeps only in-frame clonotypes and omits some of them. The sample gives about 280,000 clones, around 90% of which show up once; 1.5% to 2% is in the top ten. Germline assignment: CDR1 MGHDK and CDR2 SYGVNS. The CDR3 is made up of 16 amino acids. The V end lost 5 bases, the J end lost 0 bases, and 15 bases lay between the germline ends. Sequenced: PBMCs or T cells enriched from blood (not recorded which). The TCR comes from a woman between 18 and 30 years old with acute COVID-19. The chain uses TRBV25-1 and TRBJ2-3, with D unresolved. CDR3 loop: CASSLFSITSTDTQYF. CDR3 bases: TGTGCCAGCAGTTTATTTTCAATTACTAGCACAGATACGCAGTATTTT.